The T cell receptor (beta chain) described here comes from a study of glioma-infiltrating T cells after dendritic cell vaccination. Overall study: Patients received autologous tumor lysate-pulsed dendritic cell vaccination between 2003 and 2012.

Only patients with spare fresh-frozen tumor and over two years of follow-up were included. Before vaccination, two weeks after the third vaccination, and at progression, PBMC were collected. The V gene's germline CDR1 is LNHDA and CDR2 SQIVND (reference sequence). V shed 7 bases and J shed 9 bases, with 16 bases lying between them. The CDR3 covers 14 residues. Input was 2 to 2.5 ug genomic DNA, or all available if less. The protocol was immunoSEQ multiplex PCR, while the TCRdb copy is restricted to in-frame clones and leaves out a portion. Here the sample spans over 70,000 clones, roughly four fifths being singletons.

V gene TRBV19 combines with J gene TRBJ1-6, with a possible D match to TRBD1 (5 bases). The clonotype comes from a human donor with glioblastoma. The sequencing used blood, collected before dendritic cell vaccination. Written as DNA, the CDR3 is TGTGCCAGTATGGGGCGTGGGTTGGGTTCACCCCTCCACTTT. It encodes CASMGRGLGSPLHF.